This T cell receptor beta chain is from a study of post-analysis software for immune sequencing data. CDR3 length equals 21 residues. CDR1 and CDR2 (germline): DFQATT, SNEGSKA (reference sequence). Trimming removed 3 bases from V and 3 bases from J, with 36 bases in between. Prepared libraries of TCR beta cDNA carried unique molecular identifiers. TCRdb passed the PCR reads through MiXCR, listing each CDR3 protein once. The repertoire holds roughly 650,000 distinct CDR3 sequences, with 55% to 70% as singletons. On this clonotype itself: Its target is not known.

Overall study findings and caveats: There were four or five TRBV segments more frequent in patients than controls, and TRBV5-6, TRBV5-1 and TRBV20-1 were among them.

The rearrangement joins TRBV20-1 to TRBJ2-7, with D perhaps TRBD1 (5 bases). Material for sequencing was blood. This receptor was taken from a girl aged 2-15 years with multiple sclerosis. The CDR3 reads CSARVLSAPDRTPTILYEQYF. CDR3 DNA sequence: TGCAGTGCTAGGGTCTTGTCGGCCCCTGACAGAACCCCTACCATCCTCTACGAGCAGTACTTC.